The following is a TCR beta chain sequence with its context. Original methodology: Amplification with reference gene primers provided the estimates of nucleated cell counts. TCRdb's copy holds only in-frame clones and misses some; the assay was immunoSEQ multiplex PCR. That table is the source of V, J and clone size, and D and trimming were worked out from the DNA. The table shows over 70,000 clones, with approximately 88% occurring only once. The V gene lost 5 bases and the J gene lost 12 bases, with 8 bases spanning the gap. This CDR3 comprises 11 residues. These data belong to a study of blood T cell repertoires in COVID-19. Study summary: Sites in the United States, Italy and Spain provided acute and convalescent COVID-19 samples.

This sequence originates from a man older than 75 with acute or convalescent COVID-19. Specimen: peripheral blood. This chain joins TRBV12-3 or TRBV12-4 and TRBJ1-6; D may be TRBD1 (5 bases). The CDR3 coding sequence is TGTGCCAGCAGTCCAGGGTTACCCCTCCACTTT. It is translated as CASSPGLPLHF.